What follows describes a single T cell receptor beta chain. Its specificity is not known. TCRdb recomputed calls from the reads with MiXCR, one row per CDR3 protein. The repertoire includes about 740,000 distinct CDR3 sequences, 35% to 45% of them detected once, and under 3.5% sits in the top ten. This sample was included in a study of T cell repertoires in cytomegalovirus infection. For the study at large: Shared public TCR beta signatures pointed to both CMV infection and a matching HLA type.

Study findings and constraints: Ex vivo responses were dominated by HLA-C-restricted CMV-specific TCR beta clonotypes.

Sequencing was carried out using PBMCs. The TCR sequence derives from a human donor in good health (CMV status not recorded). Some clones in this sample may be carry-over from other donors' samples.

The chain's CDR3 is CSARDRGRLMVYGYTF. The CDR3 nucleotides are TGCAGTGCTAGAGATCGGGGGAGACTCATGGTGTATGGCTACACCTTC. J is TRBJ1-2 and V is TRBV20-1, with TRBD1 as a possible D gene (5 bases). Trimming took 0 bases from V and 5 from J, leaving 19 bases between them. The CDR3 runs 16 residues. Germline V lookup: CDR1 DFQATT, CDR2 SNEGSKA (reference sequence).